The clone carrying this TCR beta chain was observed at least ten times. What it recognizes is unknown. The sample comes from a study of blood T cells in healthy people across ages. Then a second PCR, running roughly 7 to 11 cycles, was carried out with a sample-barcoded 5' primer and a J-beta primer mix. Tagging of each cDNA molecule was performed by a template-switch adaptor with 12 random nucleotides. TCRdb ran MiXCR on the 5' RACE reads and lists one entry per CDR3 protein. The sample includes around 1,500,000 distinct CDR3 sequences, 28% seen only once; the top ten take approximately 7.7%. Study-wide findings and caveats: TCR beta diversity per million T cells fell roughly linearly with age.

The V end was cut by 0 bases, the J end by 9 bases, with 4 bases between. The CDR3 is made up of 11 amino acids. The germline V gene has CDR1 SGHRS and CDR2 YFSETQ. J is TRBJ2-1 and V is TRBV5-1; D gene ambiguous. The source is a woman in her 30s in good health. Sequenced: blood. CDR3 sequence reads: CASSLGVEQFF. Written as DNA, the CDR3 is TGCGCCAGCAGCTTGGGGGTTGAGCAGTTCTTC. Combining the CDR3 with reference TRBV5-1 and TRBJ2-1 gives the whole variable domain KAGVTQTPRYLIKTRGQQVTLSCSPISGHRSVSWYQQTPGQGLQFLFEYFSETQRNKGNFPGRFSGRQFSNSRSEMNVSTLELGDSALYLCASSLGVEQFFGPGTRLTVL.